This T cell receptor beta chain was sequenced for a study of cytomegalovirus exposure and HLA in healthy donors. To note about this clone: Antigen unknown.

Study-level points and caveats: There were some public TCRs occurring in many donors, but most TCR sequences were rare. The analysis excluded some indistinguishable V segments, including TRBV6-2 and TRBV6-3. For TCR beta chains, V- and J-gene trimming was later linked to a missense DCLRE1C variant.

The junction had 5 bases not matched to a gene; V was cut back by 6 bases and J by 3 bases. The CDR3 extends over 13 amino acids. Germline loops: CDR1 SGHAT, CDR2 FQNNGV. The PCR used 60 Vbeta and 13 Jbeta primers. Method: immunoSEQ multiplex PCR; TCRdb's copy keeps in-frame clones and lacks some. The sample lists under 150,000 clones; around 80% were seen once. The sample taken for sequencing was PBMCs. This clonotype originated in a male donor in good health and CMV-seronegative. The rearrangement links TRBV11-2 to TRBJ2-7, with 7 positions matching TRBD1. The chain's CDR3 is CASSSGQIYEQYF. The CDR3 DNA reads as TGTGCCAGCAGTTCGGGACAGATCTACGAGCAGTACTTC.